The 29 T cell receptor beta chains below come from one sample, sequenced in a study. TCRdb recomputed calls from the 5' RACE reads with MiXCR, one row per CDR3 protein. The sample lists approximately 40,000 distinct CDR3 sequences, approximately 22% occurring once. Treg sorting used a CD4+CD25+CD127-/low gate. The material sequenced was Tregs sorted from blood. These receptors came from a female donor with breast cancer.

The CDR3 loop reads CASSPGDKGKAEAFF. The CDR3 bases are TGTGCCAGCAGCCCGGGGGACAAAGGGAAAGCTGAAGCTTTCTTT. J is TRBJ1-1 and V is TRBV4-2; D possibly corresponds to TRBD1 (6 bases). The V gene's germline CDR1 is LGHNA and CDR2 YNFKEQ. Trimming left V 4 bases short and J 6 bases short, with 18 bases between. The CDR3 is 15 residues long.

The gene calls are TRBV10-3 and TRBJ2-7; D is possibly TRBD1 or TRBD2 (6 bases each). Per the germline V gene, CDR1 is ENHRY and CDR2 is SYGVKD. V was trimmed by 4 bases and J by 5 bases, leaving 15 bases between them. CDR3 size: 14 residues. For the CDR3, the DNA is TGTGCCATCAGTGGCGCCCGGGGGCGCAACGAGCAGTACTTC. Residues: CAISGARGRNEQYF.

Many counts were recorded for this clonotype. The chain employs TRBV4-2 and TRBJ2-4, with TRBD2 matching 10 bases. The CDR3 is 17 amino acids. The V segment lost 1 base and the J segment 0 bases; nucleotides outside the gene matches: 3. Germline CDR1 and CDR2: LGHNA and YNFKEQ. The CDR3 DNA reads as TGTGCCAGCAGCCAAGGGGGACTAGCGATAGCCAAAAACATTCAGTACTTC. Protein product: CASSQGGLAIAKNIQYF.

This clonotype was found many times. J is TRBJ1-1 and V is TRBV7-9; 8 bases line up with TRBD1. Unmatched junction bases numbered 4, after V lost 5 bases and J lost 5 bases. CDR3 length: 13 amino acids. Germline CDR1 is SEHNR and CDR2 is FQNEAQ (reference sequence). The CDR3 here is CASSTWTGTEAFF. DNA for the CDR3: TGTGCCAGCAGCACCTGGACAGGGACTGAAGCTTTCTTT.

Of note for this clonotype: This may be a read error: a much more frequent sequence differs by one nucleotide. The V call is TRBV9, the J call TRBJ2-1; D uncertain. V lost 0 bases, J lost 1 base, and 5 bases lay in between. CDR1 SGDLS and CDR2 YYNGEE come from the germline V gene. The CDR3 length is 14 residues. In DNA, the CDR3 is TGTGCCAGCAGCGTAGCATTTTCCTACAATGAGCAGTTCTTC. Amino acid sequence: CASSVAFSYNEQFF.

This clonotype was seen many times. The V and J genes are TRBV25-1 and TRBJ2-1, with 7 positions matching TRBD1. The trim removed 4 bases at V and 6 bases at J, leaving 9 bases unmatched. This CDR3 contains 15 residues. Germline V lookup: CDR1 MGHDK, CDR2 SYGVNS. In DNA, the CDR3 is TGTGCCAGCAGTGGCTGGACAGGTGGAAGCAATGAGCAGTTCTTC. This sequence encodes CASSGWTGGSNEQFF.

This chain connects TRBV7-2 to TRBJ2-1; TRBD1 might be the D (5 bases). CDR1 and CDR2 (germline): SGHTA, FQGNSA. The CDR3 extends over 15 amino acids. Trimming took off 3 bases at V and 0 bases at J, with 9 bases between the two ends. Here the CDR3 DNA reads TGTGCCAGCAGCTTGGCCACAGGCTCCTACAATGAGCAGTTCTTC. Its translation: CASSLATGSYNEQFF.

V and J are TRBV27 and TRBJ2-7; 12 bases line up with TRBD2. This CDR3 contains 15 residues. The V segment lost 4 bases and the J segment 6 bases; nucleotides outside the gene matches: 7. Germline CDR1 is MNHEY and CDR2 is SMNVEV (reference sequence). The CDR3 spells CASSSTSGSLSEQYF. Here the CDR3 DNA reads TGTGCCAGCAGTTCGACTAGCGGGAGTTTGTCCGAGCAGTACTTC.

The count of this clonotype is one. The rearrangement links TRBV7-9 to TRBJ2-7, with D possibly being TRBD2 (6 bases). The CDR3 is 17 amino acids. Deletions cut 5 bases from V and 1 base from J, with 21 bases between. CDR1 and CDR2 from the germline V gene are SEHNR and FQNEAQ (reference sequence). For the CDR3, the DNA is TGTGCCAGCAGCCTCGGCGGGTGGCGGGACCTATCCTACGAGCAGTACTTC. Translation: CASSLGGWRDLSYEQYF. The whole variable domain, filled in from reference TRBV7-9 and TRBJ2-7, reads DTGVSQNPRHKITKRGQNVTFRCDPISEHNRLYWYRQTLGQGPEFLTYFQNEAQLEKSRLLSDRFSAERPKGSFSTLEIQRTEQGDSAMYLCASSLGGWRDLSYEQYFGPGTRLTVT.

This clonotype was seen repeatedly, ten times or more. The CDR3 loop is CASSYSTSGANVLTF. The CDR3 coding sequence is TGTGCCAGCAGTTACTCGACTTCTGGGGCCAACGTCCTGACTTTC. The chain joins TRBV6-5 to TRBJ2-6; D is unclear. The CDR3 totals 15 residues. Germline CDR1 reads MNHEY; CDR2 reads SVGAGI. Trimming cost V 0 bases and J 1 base, with 4 bases left between them.

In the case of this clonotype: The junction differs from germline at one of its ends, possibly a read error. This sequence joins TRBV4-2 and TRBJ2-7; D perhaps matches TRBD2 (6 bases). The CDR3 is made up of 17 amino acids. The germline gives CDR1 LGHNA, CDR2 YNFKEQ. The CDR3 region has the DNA TGTACCAGCAGCCACCGTACCGGGGTAGCGGACACCTACGAGCAGTACTTC. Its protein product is CTSSHRTGVADTYEQYF.

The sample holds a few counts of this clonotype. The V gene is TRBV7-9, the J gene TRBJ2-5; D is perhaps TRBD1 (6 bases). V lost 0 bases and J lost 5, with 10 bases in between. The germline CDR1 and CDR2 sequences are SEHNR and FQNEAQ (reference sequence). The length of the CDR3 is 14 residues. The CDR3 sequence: CASSLATGYETQYF. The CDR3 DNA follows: TGTGCCAGCAGCTTAGCCACAGGGTACGAGACCCAGTACTTC.

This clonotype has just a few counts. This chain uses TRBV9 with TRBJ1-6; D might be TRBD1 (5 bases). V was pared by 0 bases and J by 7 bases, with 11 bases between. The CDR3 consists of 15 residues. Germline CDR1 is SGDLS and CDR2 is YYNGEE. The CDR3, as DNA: TGTGCCAGCAGCGTAGGGTCAGGGCTAAATTCACCCCTCCACTTT. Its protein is CASSVGSGLNSPLHF.

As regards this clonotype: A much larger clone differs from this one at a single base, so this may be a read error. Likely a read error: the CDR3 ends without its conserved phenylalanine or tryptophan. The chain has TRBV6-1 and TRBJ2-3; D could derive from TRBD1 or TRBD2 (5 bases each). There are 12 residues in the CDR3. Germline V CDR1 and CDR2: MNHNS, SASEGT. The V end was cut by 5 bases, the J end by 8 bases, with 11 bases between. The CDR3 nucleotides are TGTGCCAGCAGTCGAGGGGAAGGTACGCAGTATGTT. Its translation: CASSRGEGTQYV.

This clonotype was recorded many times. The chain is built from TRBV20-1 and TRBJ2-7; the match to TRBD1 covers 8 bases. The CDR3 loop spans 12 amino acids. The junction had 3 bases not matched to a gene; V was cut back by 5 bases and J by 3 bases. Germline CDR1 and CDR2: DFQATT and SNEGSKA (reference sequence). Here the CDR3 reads CSAGQGRYEQYF. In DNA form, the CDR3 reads TGCAGTGCTGGACAGGGACGCTACGAGCAGTACTTC.

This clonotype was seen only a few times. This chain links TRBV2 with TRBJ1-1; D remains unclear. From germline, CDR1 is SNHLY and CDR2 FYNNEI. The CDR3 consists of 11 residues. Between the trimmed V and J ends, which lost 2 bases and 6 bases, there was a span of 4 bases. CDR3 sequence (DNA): TGTGCCAGCAGTGAAAGGTCTGAAGCTTTCTTT. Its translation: CASSERSEAFF.

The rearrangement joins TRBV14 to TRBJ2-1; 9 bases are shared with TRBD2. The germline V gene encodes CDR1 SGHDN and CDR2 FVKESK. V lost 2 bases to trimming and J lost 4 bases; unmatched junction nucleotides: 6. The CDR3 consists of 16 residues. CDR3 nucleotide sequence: TGTGCCAGCAGCCAACGGCGAGCGGGAGGTTACAATGAGCAGTTCTTC. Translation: CASSQRRAGGYNEQFF.

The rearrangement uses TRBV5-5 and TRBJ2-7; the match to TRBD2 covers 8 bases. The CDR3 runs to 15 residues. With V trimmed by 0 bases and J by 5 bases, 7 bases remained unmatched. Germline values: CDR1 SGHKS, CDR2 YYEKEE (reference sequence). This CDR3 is CASSLAWSGSDEQYF. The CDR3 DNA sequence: TGTGCCAGCAGCTTGGCCTGGAGCGGGAGCGACGAGCAGTACTTC.

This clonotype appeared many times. CDR3 nucleotide sequence: TGTGCCAGCAGCCCTCAATCCAGGGTAAACATTCAGTACTTC. The encoded protein is CASSPQSRVNIQYF. The rearrangement uses TRBV11-2 and TRBJ2-4; D possibly corresponds to TRBD1 (5 bases). The length of the CDR3 is 14 residues. Per the germline V gene, CDR1 is SGHAT and CDR2 is FQNNGV. V was pared by 5 bases and J by 6 bases, with 14 bases between.

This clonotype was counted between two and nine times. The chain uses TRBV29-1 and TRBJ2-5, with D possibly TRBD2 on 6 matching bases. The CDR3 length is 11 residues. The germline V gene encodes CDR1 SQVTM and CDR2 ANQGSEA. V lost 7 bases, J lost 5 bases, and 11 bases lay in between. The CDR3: CSGRDGETQYF. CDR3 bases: TGCAGCGGGAGGGACGGGGAGACCCAGTACTTC.

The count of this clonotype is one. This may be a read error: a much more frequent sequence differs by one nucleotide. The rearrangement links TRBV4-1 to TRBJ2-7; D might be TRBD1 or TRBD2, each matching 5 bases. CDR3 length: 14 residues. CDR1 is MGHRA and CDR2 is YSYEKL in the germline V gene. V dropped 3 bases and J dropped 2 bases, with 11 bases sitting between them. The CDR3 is CASSQTEGAYEQYF. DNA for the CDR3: TGCGCCAGCAGCCAGACAGAGGGCGCCTACGAGCAGTACTTC.

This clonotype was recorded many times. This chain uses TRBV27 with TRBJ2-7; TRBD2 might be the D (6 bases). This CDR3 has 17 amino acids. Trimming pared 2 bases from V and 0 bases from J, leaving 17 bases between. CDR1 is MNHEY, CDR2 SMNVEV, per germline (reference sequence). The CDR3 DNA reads TGTGCCAGCAGTTTAACGGGGGTTTGGGCCAGCTCCTACGAGCAGTACTTC. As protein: CASSLTGVWASSYEQYF.

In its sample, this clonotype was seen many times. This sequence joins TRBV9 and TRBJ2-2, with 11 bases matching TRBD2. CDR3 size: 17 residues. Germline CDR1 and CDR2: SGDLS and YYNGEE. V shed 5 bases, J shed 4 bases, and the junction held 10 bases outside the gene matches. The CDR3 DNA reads TGTGCCAGCAGTGGGACTAGCGGAATAGATGGCACCGGGGAGCTGTTTTTT. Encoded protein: CASSGTSGIDGTGELFF.

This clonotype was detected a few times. CDR3 amino acids: CSVGGRPGSNTGELFF. For the CDR3, the DNA is TGCAGCGTTGGGGGGCGGCCAGGCTCGAACACCGGGGAGCTGTTTTTT. The chain has TRBV29-1 and TRBJ2-2, with a tentative D call TRBD1 (6 bases). The CDR3 covers 16 residues. V lost 4 bases, J lost 0 bases, and 15 bases lay in between. Germline assignment: CDR1 SQVTM and CDR2 ANQGSEA.

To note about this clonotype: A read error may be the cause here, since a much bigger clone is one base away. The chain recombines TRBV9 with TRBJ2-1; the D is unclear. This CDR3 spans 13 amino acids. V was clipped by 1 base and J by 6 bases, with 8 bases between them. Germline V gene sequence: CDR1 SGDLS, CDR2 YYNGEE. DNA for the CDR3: TGTGCCAGCAGCGTAATCGGAGTCAATGAGCAGTTCTTC. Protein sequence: CASSVIGVNEQFF.

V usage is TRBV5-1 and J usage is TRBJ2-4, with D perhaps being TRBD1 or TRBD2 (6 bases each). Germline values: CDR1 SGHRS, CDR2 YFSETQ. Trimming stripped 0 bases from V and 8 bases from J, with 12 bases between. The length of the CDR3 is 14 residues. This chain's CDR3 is CASSLVKGEDIQYF. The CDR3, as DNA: TGCGCCAGCAGCTTGGTAAAGGGGGAGGACATTCAGTACTTC.

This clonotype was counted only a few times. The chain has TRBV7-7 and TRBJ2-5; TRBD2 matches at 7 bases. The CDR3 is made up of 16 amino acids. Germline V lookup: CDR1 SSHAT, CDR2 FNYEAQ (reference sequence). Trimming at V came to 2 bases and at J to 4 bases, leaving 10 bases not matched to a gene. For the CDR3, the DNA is TGTGCCAGCAGCTTATTTTATACGCCGGGGGGAGAGACCCAGTACTTC. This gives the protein CASSLFYTPGGETQYF.

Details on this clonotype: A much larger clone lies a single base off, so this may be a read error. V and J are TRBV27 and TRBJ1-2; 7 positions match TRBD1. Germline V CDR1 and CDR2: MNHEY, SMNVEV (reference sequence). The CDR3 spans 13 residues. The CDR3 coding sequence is TGTGCCAGCAGTCCGACAGGGTTTCGTGGCTGCACCTTC. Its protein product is CASSPTGFRGCTF.

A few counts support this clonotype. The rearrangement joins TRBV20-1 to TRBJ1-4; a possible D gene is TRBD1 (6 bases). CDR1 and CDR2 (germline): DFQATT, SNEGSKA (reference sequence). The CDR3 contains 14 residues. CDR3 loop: CSEPRGRVDEKLFF. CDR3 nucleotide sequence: TGCAGCGAGCCCAGGGGAAGGGTCGATGAAAAACTGTTTTTT.